The T cell receptor (beta chain) under discussion was sequenced for a study of beta chain features in type 1 diabetes. TCRB transcripts that were expressed got sequenced, as all of the isolated RNA had been reverse transcribed. The assay was immunoSEQ multiplex PCR, and TCRdb's table has in-frame clones only and misses some. The data contain 500,000 to 700,000 clones, 15% of them singletons. V trimming: 7 bases; J trimming: 4 bases; junction bases outside the gene matches: 6. The CDR3 is 13 amino acids. Germline V CDR1 and CDR2: SGHTA, FQGNSA. Sample: naive CD4+ T cells from blood. V and J are TRBV7-2 and TRBJ2-5, with 7 bases that match TRBD2. This sequence was found in a man in his late teens or twenties in good health. CDR3 bases: TGTGCCAGCATCCCCTCGGGGGGAGAGACCCAGTACTTC. Residues: CASIPSGGETQYF. Complete variable domain (other parts from reference TRBV7-2 and TRBJ2-5): GAGVSQSPSNKVTEKGKDVELRCDPISGHTALYWYRQSLGQGLEFLIYFQGNSAPDKSGLPSDRFSAERTGGSVSTLTIQRTQQEDSAVYLCASIPSGGETQYFGPGTRLLVL.